This T cell receptor (beta chain) emerged from a study of T cells in Graves' hyperthyroidism and ophthalmopathy. Study findings and constraints: Most thyroid-expanded clonotypes above 0.001 were also found in blood.

A note on this clonotype: Its antigen is unidentified.

Ophthalmopathy in the patients scored at least 3 on Clinical Activity Score and at least 4 on NOSPECS grade, lasting under 3 months. Thyroid ultrasound, orbital computed tomography, clinical symptoms, and serum thyroxine and TRAb underpinned diagnoses. PBMCs were obtained from approximately 10 ml fresh peripheral blood. Trimming at V came to 0 bases and at J to 4 bases, leaving 9 bases not matched to a gene. This CDR3 has 17 amino acids. Germline loops: CDR1 LGHNA, CDR2 YNFKEQ. Regions amplified from RNA transcripts were the TCR beta CDR3 regions. A set of HTBI primers served as the primers for a first-round RT-PCR of the TCR CDR3. TCRdb reprocessed the multiplex PCR reads with MiXCR, giving one entry per CDR3 protein. The table includes 640,000 or so distinct CDR3 sequences, over 12% detected once.

The sequenced material came from blood. This TCR was recovered from a woman between 18 and 30 years old with Graves' ophthalmopathy. J is TRBJ2-3 and V is TRBV4-2; TRBD2 matches at 8 bases. Here the CDR3 reads CASSQDGREDGSDTQYF. CDR3 in DNA: TGTGCCAGCAGCCAAGACGGGCGGGAGGATGGGTCAGATACGCAGTATTTT.